This T cell receptor (beta chain) was captured in a study of regulatory T cells in long-lasting Graves disease. Overall study results and limits: Limited sample numbers may have lowered accuracy. Relative to new patients (under 1,000), persistent patients exhibited greater sharing of public clonotypes (about 3,000). Peripheral blood alone, not thyroid tissue, underwent study.

Per the germline V gene, CDR1 is MNHEY and CDR2 is SMNVEV (reference sequence). The ends lost 6 bases at V and 3 bases at J; junction bases unmatched: 6. This CDR3 is 15 amino acids long. Assembly of TCR beta libraries relied on iRepertoire HTBI primers together with Arm-PCR of CDR3 regions. In TCRdb, the multiplex PCR reads were re-called with MiXCR into one record per CDR3 protein. Of roughly 260,000 distinct CDR3 sequences listed, 15% to 20% are singletons. The time point here: newly diagnosed GD, antithyroid drugs for less than 3 months. RNA from PBMCs was the source of the TCR library. Recruitment took place at an endocrinology department in Xi'an, China. A note on this clonotype: Its antigen is not known.

The same data also went into a second study, on T cells in Graves' hyperthyroidism and ophthalmopathy.

The specimen was peripheral blood mononuclear cells (PBMCs), collected at new diagnosis, from a patient treated with antithyroid drugs. This TCR came from a woman aged 30 to 39 with Graves disease. V is TRBV27 and J is TRBJ1-5; 9 bases line up with TRBD1. The DNA for the CDR3 is TGTGCCAGCAGCCAGACAGGGGGGGACAATCAGCCCCAGCATTTT. It is translated as CASSQTGGDNQPQHF.